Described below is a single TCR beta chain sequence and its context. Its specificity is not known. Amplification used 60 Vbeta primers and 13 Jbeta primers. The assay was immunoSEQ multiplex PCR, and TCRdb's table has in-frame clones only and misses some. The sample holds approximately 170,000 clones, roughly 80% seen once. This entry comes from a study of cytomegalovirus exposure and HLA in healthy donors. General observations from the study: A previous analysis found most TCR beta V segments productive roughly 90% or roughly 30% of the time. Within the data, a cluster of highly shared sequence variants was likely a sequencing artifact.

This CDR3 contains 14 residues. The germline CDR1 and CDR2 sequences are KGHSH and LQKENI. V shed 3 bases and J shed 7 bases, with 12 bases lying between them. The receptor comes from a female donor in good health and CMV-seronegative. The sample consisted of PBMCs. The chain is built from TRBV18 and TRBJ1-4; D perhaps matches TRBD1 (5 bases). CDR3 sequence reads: CASSPFGGAEKLFF. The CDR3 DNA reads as TGTGCCAGCTCACCTTTCGGTGGGGCTGAAAAACTGTTTTTT.